This T cell receptor (beta chain) was recovered during a study of cytotoxic CD8 clonotypes in ibrutinib-treated CLL. Depth targeted 1 in 200,000 to 1 in 1 million T cells, averaging roughly 9.3x coverage per clonotype. Data came from immunoSEQ multiplex PCR; TCRdb stores just in-frame clones and leaves some out. The sample shows 50,000 or so clones, less than 90% of them seen only once. CDR1 and CDR2 (germline): SQVTM, ANQGSEA. The CDR3 contains 16 residues. The J segment lost 0 bases and the V segment lost 4 bases, leaving 10 bases of the junction unmatched. The sequences come from PBMCs, collected after 24 months of ibrutinib treatment. The gene calls are TRBV29-1 and TRBJ2-7, with 9 bases identical to TRBD2. This clonotype was obtained from a human donor with chronic lymphocytic leukemia. As DNA, the CDR3 is TGCAGCGTTGTATTCCCCTATAGCGGGAGCTCCTACGAGCAGTACTTC. The encoded protein is CSVVFPYSGSSYEQYF.